This T cell receptor (beta chain) came from a study of T-cell memory formation after mild COVID-19. V was pared by 4 bases and J by 6 bases, with 11 bases between. This CDR3 is built from 13 residues. The germline V gene encodes CDR1 MNHEY and CDR2 SVGEGT. TCRalpha and TCRbeta libraries used 5'RACE with constant-segment primers and UMIs. In TCRdb, the 5' RACE reads were re-called with MiXCR into one record per CDR3 protein. Of about 300,000 distinct CDR3 sequences listed, roughly a fifth are singletons. The TCR was taken from a man aged 18 to 30 who had mild COVID-19 (a few samples of this study predate the infection). Cell type and time point are not known. The chain combines TRBV6-2 or TRBV6-3 with TRBJ2-3; D gene unclear. The source material was PBMCs or a T cell subset sorted from them (not recorded which). The CDR3 DNA sequence: TGTGCCAGCAGTTCCCCCAACCAGGATACGCAGTATTTT. Protein sequence: CASSSPNQDTQYF.